This T cell receptor (beta chain) is drawn from a study of OX40 agonist ivuxolimab in advanced cancers. As for the study in general: Mean age 60 years, range 23 to 79; around 80% male.

Libraries were prepared by immunoSEQ multiplex PCR; TCRdb keeps only in-frame clonotypes and omits some of them. The repertoire holds approximately 50,000 clones, with 65% to 85% as singletons. General study points: Researchers did not establish what antigens the expanded peripheral T cells target. At 0.1 to 3.0 mg/kg, clonal expansion of CD4+ and CD8+ blood T cells had occurred by week 6.

To note about this clone: Its antigen remains unknown.

The germline V gene encodes CDR1 SQVTM and CDR2 ANQGSEA. The CDR3 runs to 13 residues. The input for sequencing was CD4+ or CD8+ T cells sorted from blood, taken in a trial of the OX40 agonist ivuxolimab. This chain links TRBV29-1 with TRBJ1-3; D is ambiguous. This sequence originates from an adult with an advanced solid tumor such as melanoma, head and neck, liver or kidney cancer. The CDR3 DNA is TGCACCTCAATGGTGGCCTCTGGAAACACCATATATTTT. It encodes CTSMVASGNTIYF.